This T cell receptor beta chain was sequenced during a study of T-cell reconstitution after alpha-beta-depleted transplantation in children (dated by TCRdb to 2016 to 2017). The study in broad terms: Using TCR repertoire profiling, the study quantitatively followed how T-cell immune reconstitution unfolded in children after TCRalphabeta/CD19-depleted allogeneic hematopoietic cell transplantation. Overall results and qualifications from the work: The apparently early alphabetaT-cell count recovery about two months after transplant was reportedly dependent on only several hundred rapidly expanded clones derived from non-depleted graft cells. Over subsequent months, a decline in hyperexpanded clone frequencies was noted, and after one year, T-cell counts and TCRbeta diversity were mostly ascribed to newly produced T cells. In some patients, high TCRbeta diversity at day 60 was attributed to recipient T cells and intrathymic progenitors that had survived conditioning.

In the case of this clonotype: Its antigen is still unknown. Base qualities are not recorded, but no much larger clone differs from it by a single base.

Reading the label with the study, this specimen's treatment or condition is: allogeneic hematopoietic cell transplantation with graft depleted of TCRalphabeta T cells and CD19 B cells. The children who served as transplant recipients had been given grafts of TCRalphabeta/CD19-depleted allogeneic hematopoietic cells. Library construction relied on PCR. Instrument used: Illumina HiSeq 2500. TCR libraries were prepared with molecular barcoding, using unique molecular identifiers to normalize TCRbeta repertoire quantification. The public reads were run again by TCRdb, first through fastp at Q25 and then through MiXCR, and only productive beta chains were kept. Rows matching on CDR3 protein sequence are summarized as one entry with the most common DNA and genes. Present in this sample are about 590,000 distinct CDR3 sequences, about an eighth of which were seen just once. Together, the top ten hold around 2% of the sample.

V loses 3 bases at its end and J loses 0 bases; junction bases beyond the gene matches: 4. Via the germline V gene, CDR1 is SGHTA and CDR2 FQGNSA. The CDR3 runs 15 residues from the cysteine to the phenylalanine. Kept here is only the CDR3 DNA, which spans 45 bases and is read in frame from base 1. The clonotype comes from a male patient younger than 18 who had a stem cell transplant for acute myeloid leukemia, so the T cells may come from the graft donor. This sequence uses TRBV7-2 and TRBJ1-1, with 7 central nucleotides matching TRBD1. The material sequenced was PBMCs, mostly from graft donor cells, taken 360 days after TCRalphabeta/CD19-depleted stem cell transplant. CDR3 loop: CASSFQGGMNTEAFF. The nucleotides are TGTGCCAGCAGCTTCCAGGGGGGCATGAACACTGAAGCTTTCTTT.